The T cell receptor beta chain described here comes from a study of regulatory T cells in long-lasting Graves disease. Study-wide findings and caveats: Newly diagnosed disease favored TRBV20-1 and TRBJ2-1 over persistent disease.

Combining iRepertoire HTBI primers with Arm-PCR of CDR3 regions, the authors built TCR beta libraries. TCRdb itself ran the multiplex PCR reads through MiXCR, one entry per CDR3 protein. The profile shows almost 450,000 distinct CDR3 sequences, 16% of them singletons. As to time point: newly diagnosed GD, antithyroid drugs for less than 3 months. RNA isolated from PBMCs was used to make the TCR library. The CDR3 runs 18 residues. The germline V and J ends were trimmed by 0 bases and 2 bases, with 19 bases remaining between them. Germline V gives CDR1 SGHRS, CDR2 YFSETQ. This clonotype has a count of ten or more. Its antigen remains unidentified. This sample was shared with a second study, whose subject was T cells in Graves' hyperthyroidism and ophthalmopathy.

Here the sequenced sample was peripheral blood mononuclear cells (PBMCs), taken at new diagnosis, from a patient treated with antithyroid drugs. The rearrangement links TRBV5-1 to TRBJ2-3; tentatively, D is TRBD1 or TRBD2 (6 bases each). The clonotype was recovered from a woman aged 30 to 39 with Graves disease. For the CDR3, the DNA is TGCGCCAGCAGCTTGGCTGTCGTGGGCAGGGGACTCACAGATACGCAGTATTTT. Translated, it gives CASSLAVVGRGLTDTQYF.